A single sample gave rise to the 28 T cell receptor beta chains below, sequenced in a study of OX40 agonist ivuxolimab in advanced cancers. Clones were sequenced by immunoSEQ multiplex PCR, and TCRdb holds only the in-frame ones, with some missing. The sample includes 70,000 to 85,000 clones, roughly 92% of them seen just once. Sample: CD4+ or CD8+ T cells sorted from blood, taken in a trial of the OX40 agonist ivuxolimab. These receptors were obtained from an adult with an advanced solid tumor such as melanoma, head and neck, liver or kidney cancer.

This chain links TRBV14 with TRBJ1-1, with D unclear. Trimming left V 4 bases short and J 0 bases short, with 12 bases between. CDR1 is SGHDN and CDR2 is FVKESK in the germline V gene. The CDR3 extends over 15 amino acids. The CDR3 DNA sequence: TGTGCCAGCAGCCCTGAACTTGTATTGAACACTGAAGCTTTCTTT. It translates to CASSPELVLNTEAFF.

As DNA, the CDR3 is TGTGCCAGCAGTGAATCGCGGGCAGGCGGGGCAAAACTGTTTTTT. The encoded protein is CASSESRAGGAKLFF. V and J are TRBV2 and TRBJ1-4, with a tentative D call TRBD1 (5 bases). This CDR3 spans 15 amino acids. In germline, CDR1 is SNHLY, CDR2 FYNNEI. V dropped 2 bases and J dropped 10 bases, with 17 bases sitting between them.

The chain is built from TRBV5-1 and TRBJ2-7, with D possibly being TRBD1 (6 bases). Germline V gene sequence: CDR1 SGHRS, CDR2 YFSETQ. The CDR3 sequence is 14 residues long. Trimming took off 3 bases at V and 2 bases at J, with 12 bases between the two ends. The CDR3 reads CASSSGQKAYEQYF. Written as DNA, the CDR3 is TGCGCCAGCAGCTCCGGACAGAAAGCCTACGAGCAGTACTTC.

This clone came up once. CDR3 DNA: TGTGCCAGCAGTTTAGGAGGGGTAGGATATGAAGCTTTCTTT. This encodes CASSLGGVGYEAFF. This sequence joins TRBV27 and TRBJ1-1; tentatively, D is TRBD1 (5 bases). The CDR3 totals 14 residues. V was shortened by 2 bases and J by 7 bases, with 14 bases between the two germline ends. The germline V gene has CDR1 MNHEY and CDR2 SMNVEV (reference sequence).

The table lists this clone with a count of one. V is TRBV9 and J is TRBJ1-3, with a weak D call TRBD1 (5 bases). The V and J ends lost 0 bases and 0 bases respectively, with 16 bases between them. Germline V lookup: CDR1 SGDLS, CDR2 YYNGEE. This CDR3 region has 18 residues. The CDR3 sequence is CASSVEGGVTYSGNTIYF. CDR3 DNA sequence: TGTGCCAGCAGCGTAGAAGGAGGGGTCACCTACTCTGGAAACACCATATATTTT.

This clone has just one count. The genes are TRBV29-1 and TRBJ2-3; D perhaps matches TRBD2 (6 bases). CDR1 is SQVTM and CDR2 is ANQGSEA in the germline V gene. CDR3 length: 11 residues. Trimming removed 7 bases at V and 10 bases at J, with 15 bases between. CDR3 DNA sequence: TGCAGCGGAAGGCTAGGGGAGGCGCAGTATTTT. This gives the protein CSGRLGEAQYF.

The chain combines TRBV6-6 with TRBJ2-1; 7 nucleotides agree with TRBD1. Looked up from germline, CDR1 is MNHNY and CDR2 is SVGAGI (reference sequence). The CDR3 runs to 15 residues. The V segment lost 6 bases and the J segment 5 bases; nucleotides outside the gene matches: 10. This chain's CDR3 is CASSPPGTANNEQFF. For the CDR3, the DNA is TGTGCCAGCAGCCCGCCTGGGACAGCCAACAATGAGCAGTTCTTC.

The chain combines TRBV27 with TRBJ1-6; D remains unclear. This CDR3 has 14 residues. Germline-derived CDR1 and CDR2 are MNHEY and SMNVEV (reference sequence). V was pared by 0 bases and J by 7 bases, with 7 bases between. DNA for the CDR3: TGTGCCAGCAGTTTATCCCAAGTGAATTCACCCCTCCACTTT. This sequence encodes CASSLSQVNSPLHF.

As for this clone: At the DNA level, this CDR3 is encoded by other sequences in the same sample as well. The chain uses TRBV7-2 and TRBJ2-7; 9 positions agree with TRBD1. The CDR3 sequence is 14 residues long. Germline V gene sequence: CDR1 SGHTA, CDR2 FQGNSA. V trimming: 6 bases; J trimming: 4 bases; junction bases outside the gene matches: 7. The CDR3 loop reads CASSSGQGRYEQYF. In DNA form, the CDR3 reads TGTGCCAGCAGTTCGGGACAGGGTCGGTACGAGCAGTACTTC.

This sequence joins TRBV28 and TRBJ2-1; D remains unclear. Looked up from germline, CDR1 is MDHEN and CDR2 is SYDVKM. V was trimmed by 2 bases and J by 5 bases, leaving 7 bases between them. The CDR3 is made up of 13 amino acids. The CDR3 DNA is TGTGCCAGCAGTTTACAACACAACAATGAGCAGTTCTTC. This gives the protein CASSLQHNNEQFF.

The V and J genes are TRBV12-5 and TRBJ2-5; D uncertain. CDR1 and CDR2 (germline): LGHNT, FRNRAP. The V gene lost 6 bases and the J gene lost 4 bases, with 6 bases spanning the gap. The CDR3 has 11 residues. DNA of the CDR3: TGTGCTAGTGGCATCGGAGAGACCCAGTACTTC. Amino acid sequence: CASGIGETQYF. Variable domain in full (rest from reference TRBV12-5 and TRBJ2-5): DARVTQTPRHKVTEMGQEVTMRCQPILGHNTVFWYRQTMMQGLELLAYFRNRAPLDDSGMPKDRFSAEMPDATLATLKIQPSEPRDSAVYFCASGIGETQYFGPGTRLLVL.

The chain couples TRBV19 to TRBJ2-1, with D tentatively TRBD2 (6 bases). The V gene lost 5 bases and the J gene lost 0 bases, with 14 bases spanning the gap. CDR3 length: 16 residues. CDR1 is LNHDA and CDR2 is SQIVND in the germline V gene (reference sequence). CDR3 sequence: CASSPGLFSSYNEQFF. DNA for the CDR3: TGTGCCAGTAGTCCGGGACTCTTTAGCTCCTACAATGAGCAGTTCTTC. The entire variable domain, with the rest obtained from reference TRBV19 and TRBJ2-1, is as follows: DGGITQSPKYLFRKEGQNVTLSCEQNLNHDAMYWYRQDPGQGLRLIYYSQIVNDFQKGDIAEGYSVSREKKESFPLTVTSAQKNPTAFYLCASSPGLFSSYNEQFFGPGTRLTVL.

This chain connects TRBV5-1 to TRBJ1-1; D unresolved. CDR1 is SGHRS and CDR2 is YFSETQ in the germline V gene. The CDR3 extends over 16 amino acids. Trimming removed 7 bases at V and 0 bases at J, with 19 bases between. CDR3 residues: CASQSVSSYMNTEAFF. CDR3 bases: TGCGCCAGCCAGTCGGTGTCAAGTTATATGAACACTGAAGCTTTCTTT.

V gene TRBV21-1 combines with J gene TRBJ1-6; TRBD1 reflects the table's D call only, with no check against the DNA. TRBV21-1 is a documented pseudogene. The CDR3 runs to 14 residues. The DNA of the CDR3 is TGTGCCAGCCCACCGGCAGGGATGGATTCACCCCTCCACTTT. This translates into CASPPAGMDSPLHF.

The rearrangement uses TRBV2 and TRBJ1-5; D gene ambiguous. Deletions cut 6 bases from V and 4 bases from J, with 13 bases between. The CDR3 sequence is 14 residues long. Germline V CDR1 and CDR2: SNHLY, FYNNEI. The CDR3 here is CASSAVGPNQPQHF. The CDR3 region has the DNA TGTGCCAGCAGCGCAGTGGGCCCGAATCAGCCCCAGCATTTT.

The chain joins TRBV28 to TRBJ1-5; D may be TRBD1 (5 bases). Trimming removed 6 bases from V and 1 base from J, with 16 bases in between. The CDR3 runs to 16 residues. Germline CDR1 is MDHEN and CDR2 is SYDVKM. This CDR3 reads CASSPRGGTSNQPQHF. The CDR3 nucleotides are TGTGCCAGCAGCCCCCGCGGTGGGACGAGCAATCAGCCCCAGCATTTT.

On this clone: Other DNA sequences within the sample encode an identical CDR3. The chain is built from TRBV7-9 and TRBJ2-7; 8 bases are shared with TRBD2. Unmatched junction bases numbered 1, after V lost 2 bases and J lost 4 bases. The CDR3 sequence is 13 residues long. The V gene's germline CDR1 is SEHNR and CDR2 FQNEAQ (reference sequence). The CDR3 is CASSLSGSYEQYF. CDR3 nucleotide sequence: TGTGCCAGCAGCTTAAGCGGGAGTTACGAGCAGTACTTC.

The chain is built from TRBV15 and TRBJ1-3; D unclear. The V end was cut by 0 bases, the J end by 3 bases, with 9 bases between. CDR3 length: 15 amino acids. The V gene's germline CDR1 is LNHNV and CDR2 YYDKDF (reference sequence). Here the CDR3 DNA reads TGTGCCACCAGCAGAGATCCGGGAGTTGGAAACACCATATATTTT. It translates to CATSRDPGVGNTIYF.

The chain recombines TRBV11-2 with TRBJ2-7; 8 bases map to TRBD1. This CDR3 is 14 amino acids long. Per the germline V gene, CDR1 is SGHAT and CDR2 is FQNNGV. V lost 6 bases and J lost 3; bases outside the gene matches: 7. The CDR3 sequence is CASSLQGAFYEQYF. Here the CDR3 DNA reads TGTGCCAGCAGTCTTCAGGGGGCTTTCTACGAGCAGTACTTC. The full variable domain, rest sourced from reference TRBV11-2 and TRBJ2-7, is EAGVAQSPRYKIIEKRQSVAFWCNPISGHATLYWYQQILGQGPKLLIQFQNNGVVDDSQLPKDRFSAERLKGVDSTLKIQPAKLEDSAVYLCASSLQGAFYEQYFGPGTRLTVT.

The rearrangement links TRBV5-1 to TRBJ1-1; tentative D call: TRBD1 (5 bases). The CDR3 contains 16 residues. Trimming cost V 2 bases and J 1 base, with 15 bases left between them. The germline CDR1 and CDR2 sequences are SGHRS and YFSETQ. CDR3 loop: CASSLVSGAENTEAFF. CDR3 bases: TGCGCCAGCAGCTTAGTTTCTGGGGCTGAGAACACTGAAGCTTTCTTT. The full variable domain, completed using reference TRBV5-1 and TRBJ1-1, is KAGVTQTPRYLIKTRGQQVTLSCSPISGHRSVSWYQQTPGQGLQFLFEYFSETQRNKGNFPGRFSGRQFSNSRSEMNVSTLELGDSALYLCASSLVSGAENTEAFFGQGTRLTVV.

This clone was found once. V and J are TRBV18 and TRBJ1-5, with 8 bases aligning to TRBD1. CDR1 and CDR2 from the germline V gene are KGHSH and LQKENI. The CDR3 is made up of 17 amino acids. Trimming removed 3 bases from V and 4 bases from J; junction bases left unmatched: 11. The CDR3 DNA is TGTGCCAGCTCACCCACCGGACAGGGATTGTTAAATCAGCCCCAGCATTTT. It specifies CASSPTGQGLLNQPQHF. Variable domain in full (rest from reference TRBV18 and TRBJ1-5): NAGVMQNPRHLVRRRGQEARLRCSPMKGHSHVYWYRQLPEEGLKFMVYLQKENIIDESGMPKERFSAEFPKEGPSILRIQQVVRGDSAAYFCASSPTGQGLLNQPQHFGDGTRLSIL.

This chain links TRBV4-3 with TRBJ2-2; 12 bases line up with TRBD2. The V gene's germline CDR1 is LGHNA and CDR2 YSLEER. J lost 5 bases, V lost 4 bases, and 5 bases had no gene match. The CDR3 length is 16 residues. The CDR3 region has the DNA TGCGCCAGCAGCCGCCGACTAGCGGGAGAGACCGGGGAGCTGTTTTTT. Its protein product is CASSRRLAGETGELFF.

This sequence joins TRBV7-9 and TRBJ2-3, with 9 bases that match TRBD2. Germline CDR1 SEHNR, CDR2 FQNEAQ (reference sequence). The CDR3 totals 15 residues. V gave up 5 bases and J gave up 6 bases; unmatched junction bases: 9. The CDR3: CASSRLAALGDTQYF. DNA for the CDR3: TGTGCCAGCAGCCGACTAGCGGCACTTGGGGATACGCAGTATTTT.

The chain carries TRBV6-1 and TRBJ2-5; D remains unclear. Near its end, the DNA agrees better with TRBJ2-7, so the J call may be wrong. The CDR3 has 12 amino acids. Germline V lookup: CDR1 MNHNS, CDR2 SASEGT. CDR3 sequence reads: CASSLGRPEQYF. The CDR3 nucleotides read TGTGCCAGCAGCCTTGGACGCCCCGAGCAGTACTTC.

The chain carries TRBV29-1 and TRBJ1-5, with TRBD1 matching 10 bases. The V gene's germline CDR1 is SQVTM and CDR2 ANQGSEA. The CDR3 has 14 residues. Trimming removed 5 bases from V and 6 bases from J; junction bases left unmatched: 7. CDR3 nucleotides: TGCAGCGTTTCTGACAGGGGGCGCGGTCAGCCCCAGCATTTT. Translating it yields CSVSDRGRGQPQHF.

V and J are TRBV2 and TRBJ1-5; D is unresolved. V was cut by 3 bases and J by 7 bases, with 13 bases left in between. The V gene's germline CDR1 is SNHLY and CDR2 FYNNEI. This CDR3 contains 14 residues. DNA for the CDR3: TGTGCCAGCAGTGATAATCGAGTCGTCCAGCCCCAGCATTTT. Translation: CASSDNRVVQPQHF.

V and J are TRBV28 and TRBJ1-2; D is undetermined. Trimming removed 6 bases from V and 3 bases from J, with 14 bases in between. The CDR3 sequence is 14 residues long. In germline, CDR1 is MDHEN, CDR2 SYDVKM. DNA for the CDR3: TGTGCCAGCAGATACCCCGGGAGTTACTATGGCTACACCTTC. Its translation: CASRYPGSYYGYTF.

The chain joins TRBV7-6 to TRBJ1-2; the D is unclear. In germline, CDR1 is SGHVS, CDR2 FNYEAQ. The length of the CDR3 is 13 residues. Trimming shortened V by 5 bases and J by 8 bases, and 15 bases separated the two germline ends. The CDR3 region is CASSPALVGGYTF. As DNA, the CDR3 is TGTGCCAGCAGCCCAGCCCTGGTCGGAGGCTACACCTTC.